This TCR beta chain was identified in a study of shared clonotypes between healthy human individuals. Overall study context: Contributing individuals were two females and a few males aged 18 to 49. General study findings and limits: Among non-shared clonotypes, generation probabilities were lower than among those shared by all four donors.

As concerns this clone: Its antigen is not known.

Every donor, a Caucasian adult, lived in Nashville, Tennessee. In the source study's methods: ImmunoSEQ gave junction-only sequences without quality scores, so filtering differed. Assay used: immunoSEQ multiplex PCR; TCRdb lists only in-frame clones, some missing. The V and J calls and clone size were taken over from that table, and D and trimming were inferred from the DNA. The sample carries under 150,000 clones, about 63% recorded once. The CDR3 spans 12 residues. Trimming took 3 bases from V and 3 from J, leaving 7 bases between them. The germline V gene encodes CDR1 SGHDT and CDR2 YYEEEE. The rearrangement uses TRBV5-6 and TRBJ2-7, with D unresolved. The sequence was obtained from a woman in her thirties in good health. Sequenced material: memory CD8+ T cells sorted from blood. The subset is: CD45RO+ cells pooled with CCR7-negative TemRA cells. This CDR3 reads CASSSNYYEQYF. The CDR3 region has the DNA TGTGCCAGCAGCTCGAACTACTACGAGCAGTACTTC.